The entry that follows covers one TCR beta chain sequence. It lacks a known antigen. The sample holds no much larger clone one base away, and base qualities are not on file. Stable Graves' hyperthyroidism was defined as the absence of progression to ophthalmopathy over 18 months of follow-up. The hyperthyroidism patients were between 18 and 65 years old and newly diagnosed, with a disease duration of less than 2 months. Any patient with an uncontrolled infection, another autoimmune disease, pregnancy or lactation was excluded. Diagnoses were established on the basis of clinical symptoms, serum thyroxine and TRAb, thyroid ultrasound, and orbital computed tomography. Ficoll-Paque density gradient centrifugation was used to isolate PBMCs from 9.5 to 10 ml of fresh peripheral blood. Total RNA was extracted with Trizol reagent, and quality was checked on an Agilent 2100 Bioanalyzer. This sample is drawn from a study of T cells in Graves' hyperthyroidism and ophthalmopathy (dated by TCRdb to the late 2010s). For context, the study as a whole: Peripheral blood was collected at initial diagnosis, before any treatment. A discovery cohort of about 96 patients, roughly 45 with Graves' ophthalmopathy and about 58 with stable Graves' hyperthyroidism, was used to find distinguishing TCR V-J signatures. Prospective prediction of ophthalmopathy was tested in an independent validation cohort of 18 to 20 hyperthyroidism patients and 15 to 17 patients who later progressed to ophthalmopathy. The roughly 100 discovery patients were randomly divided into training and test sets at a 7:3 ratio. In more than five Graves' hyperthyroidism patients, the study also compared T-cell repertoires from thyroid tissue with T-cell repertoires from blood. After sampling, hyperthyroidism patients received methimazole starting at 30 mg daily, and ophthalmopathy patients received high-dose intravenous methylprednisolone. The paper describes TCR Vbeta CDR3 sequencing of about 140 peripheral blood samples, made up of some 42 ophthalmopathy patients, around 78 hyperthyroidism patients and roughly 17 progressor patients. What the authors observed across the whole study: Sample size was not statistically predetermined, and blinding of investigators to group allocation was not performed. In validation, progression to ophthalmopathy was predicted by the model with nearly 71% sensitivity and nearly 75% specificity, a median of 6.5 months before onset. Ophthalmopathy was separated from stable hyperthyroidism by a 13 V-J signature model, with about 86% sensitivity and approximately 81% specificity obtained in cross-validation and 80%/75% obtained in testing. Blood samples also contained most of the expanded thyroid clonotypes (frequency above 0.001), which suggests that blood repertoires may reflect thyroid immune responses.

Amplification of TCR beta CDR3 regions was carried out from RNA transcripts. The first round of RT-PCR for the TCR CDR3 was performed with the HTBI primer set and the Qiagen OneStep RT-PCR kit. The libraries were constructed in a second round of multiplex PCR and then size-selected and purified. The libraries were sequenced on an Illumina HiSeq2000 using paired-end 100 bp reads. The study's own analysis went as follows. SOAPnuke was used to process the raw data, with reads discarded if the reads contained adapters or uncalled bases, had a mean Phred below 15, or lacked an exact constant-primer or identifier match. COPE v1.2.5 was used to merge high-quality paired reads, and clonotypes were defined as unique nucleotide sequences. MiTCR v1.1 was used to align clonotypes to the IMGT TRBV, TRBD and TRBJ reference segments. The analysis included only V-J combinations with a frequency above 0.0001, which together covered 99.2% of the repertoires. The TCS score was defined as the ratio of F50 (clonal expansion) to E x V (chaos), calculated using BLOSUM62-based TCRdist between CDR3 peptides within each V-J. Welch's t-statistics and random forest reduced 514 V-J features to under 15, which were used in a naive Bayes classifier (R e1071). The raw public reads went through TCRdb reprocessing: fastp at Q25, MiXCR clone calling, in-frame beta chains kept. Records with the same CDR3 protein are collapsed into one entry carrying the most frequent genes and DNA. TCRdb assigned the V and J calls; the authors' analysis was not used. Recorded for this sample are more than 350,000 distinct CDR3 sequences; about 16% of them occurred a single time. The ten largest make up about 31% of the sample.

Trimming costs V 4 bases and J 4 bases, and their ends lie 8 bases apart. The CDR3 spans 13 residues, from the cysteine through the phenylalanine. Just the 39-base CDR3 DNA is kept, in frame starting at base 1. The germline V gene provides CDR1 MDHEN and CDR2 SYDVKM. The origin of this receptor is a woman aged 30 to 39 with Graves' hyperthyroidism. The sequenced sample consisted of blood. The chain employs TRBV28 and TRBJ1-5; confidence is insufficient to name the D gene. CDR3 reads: CASSSDGNQPQHF. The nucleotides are TGTGCCAGCAGTTCCGACGGAAATCAGCCCCAGCATTTT.